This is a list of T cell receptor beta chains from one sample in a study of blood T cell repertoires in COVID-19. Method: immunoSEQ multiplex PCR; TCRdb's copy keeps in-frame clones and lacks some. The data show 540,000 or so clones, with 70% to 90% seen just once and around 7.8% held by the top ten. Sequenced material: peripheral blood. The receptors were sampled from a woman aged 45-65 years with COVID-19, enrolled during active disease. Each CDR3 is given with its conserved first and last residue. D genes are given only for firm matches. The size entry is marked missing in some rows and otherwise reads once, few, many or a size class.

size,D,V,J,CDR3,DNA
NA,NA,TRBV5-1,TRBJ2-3,CASSLGGGGSTDTQYF,TGCGCCAGCAGCTTGGGTGGGGGAGGAAGCACAGATACGCAGTATTTT
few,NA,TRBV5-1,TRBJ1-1,CASSLDRMNTEAFF,TGCGCCAGCAGCTTAGACAGAATGAACACTGAAGCTTTCTTT
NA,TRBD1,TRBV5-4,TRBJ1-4,CASSLRQGSYATNEKLFF,TGTGCCAGCAGCCTACGACAGGGATCCTACGCAACTAATGAAAAACTGTTTTTT
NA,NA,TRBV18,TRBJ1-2,CASSPRENYGYTF,TGTGCCAGCTCACCACGGGAGAACTATGGCTACACCTTC
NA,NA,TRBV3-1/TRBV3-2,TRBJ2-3,CASSGGQTDTQYF,TGTGCCAGCAGCGGGGGACAAACAGATACGCAGTATTTT
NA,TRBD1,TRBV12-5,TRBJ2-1,CASGLDRGIHNEQFF,TGTGCTAGTGGTTTAGACAGGGGAATCCACAATGAGCAGTTCTTC
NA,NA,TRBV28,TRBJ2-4,CASSGQFQYF,TGTGCCAGCAGCGGACAGTTTCAGTACTTC
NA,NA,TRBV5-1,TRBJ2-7,CASSWSGAGISYEQYF,TGCGCCAGCAGCTGGTCAGGAGCGGGTATATCCTACGAGCAGTACTTC
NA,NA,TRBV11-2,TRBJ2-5,CASSSRETQYF,TGTGCCAGCAGCTCCCGAGAGACCCAGTACTTC
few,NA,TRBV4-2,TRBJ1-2,CASSQALGQNANYGYTF,TGTGCCAGCAGCCAGGCCCTAGGACAGAATGCTAACTATGGCTACACCTTC
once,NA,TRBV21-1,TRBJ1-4,CASSKRAGGGLNEKLFF,TGTGCCAGCAGCAAGAGGGCAGGGGGAGGACTTAATGAAAAACTGTTTTTT
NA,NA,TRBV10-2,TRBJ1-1,CASRQGNTEAFF,TGCGCCAGCAGACAGGGGAACACTGAAGCTTTCTTT
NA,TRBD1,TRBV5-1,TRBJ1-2,CASSLDPRQGFYGYTF,TGCGCCAGCAGCTTGGACCCCCGACAGGGATTTTATGGCTACACCTTC
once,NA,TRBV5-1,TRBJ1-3,CASSWNEGGVGNTIYF,TGCGCCAGCAGCTGGAATGAGGGCGGCGTTGGAAACACCATATATTTT
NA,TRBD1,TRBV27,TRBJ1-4,CASRIRQGVGEKLFF,TGTGCCAGCAGAATTCGACAGGGGGTGGGTGAAAAACTGTTTTTT
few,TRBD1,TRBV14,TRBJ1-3,CASSLLGTGFRNTIYF,TGTGCCAGCAGCCTTCTGGGGACAGGCTTTCGGAACACCATATATTTT
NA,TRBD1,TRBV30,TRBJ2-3,CAWSVDRGPGSTDTQYF,TGTGCCTGGAGTGTAGACAGGGGGCCCGGTAGCACAGATACGCAGTATTTT